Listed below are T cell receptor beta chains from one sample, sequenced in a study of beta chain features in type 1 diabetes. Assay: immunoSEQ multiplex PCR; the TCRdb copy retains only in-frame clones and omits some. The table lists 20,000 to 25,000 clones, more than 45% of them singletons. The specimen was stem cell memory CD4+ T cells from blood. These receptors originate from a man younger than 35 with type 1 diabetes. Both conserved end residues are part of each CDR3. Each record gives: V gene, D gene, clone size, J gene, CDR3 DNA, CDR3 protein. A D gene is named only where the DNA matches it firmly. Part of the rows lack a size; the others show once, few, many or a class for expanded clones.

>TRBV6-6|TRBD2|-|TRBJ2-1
TGTGCCAGCTGGGACTATCAAAGAACCAATGAGCAGTTCTTC
CASWDYQRTNEQFF
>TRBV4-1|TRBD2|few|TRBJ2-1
TGCGCCAGCAGCCAAGTTCCGGGGGGCTCCTACAATGAGCAGTTCTTC
CASSQVPGGSYNEQFF
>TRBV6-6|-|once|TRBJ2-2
TGTGCCAGCAGTTCACAGGGAACCGGGGAGCTGTTTTTT
CASSSQGTGELFF
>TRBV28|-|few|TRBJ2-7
TGTGCCAGCAGTTCTCTTCCGGGGGTCTACGAGCAGTACTTC
CASSSLPGVYEQYF
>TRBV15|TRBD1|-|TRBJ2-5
TGTGCCACCAGCAGAGGAAAGGACAGGGGGGAGCAGTACTTC
CATSRGKDRGEQYF
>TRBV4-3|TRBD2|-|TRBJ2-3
TGCGCCAGCAGCCAAGGGACTAGCGGGGTGCTAGATACGCAGTATTTT
CASSQGTSGVLDTQYF
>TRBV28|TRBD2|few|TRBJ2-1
TGTGCCAGCAGTTTTGCCCTAGCGGGCAGCTCCTACAATGAGCAGTTCTTC
CASSFALAGSSYNEQFF
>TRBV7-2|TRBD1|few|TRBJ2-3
TGTGCCAGCAGCCTCCGGGACAGTTCCACAGATACGCAGTATTTT
CASSLRDSSTDTQYF
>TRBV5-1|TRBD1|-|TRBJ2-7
TGCGCCAGCAGCGGAACAGGGGCCTCCTACGAGCAGTACTTC
CASSGTGASYEQYF
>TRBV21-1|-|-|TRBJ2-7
TGTGCCAGCAGACCCGCCGGGACAGGGGAGGACGAGCAGTACTTC
CASRPAGTGEDEQYF
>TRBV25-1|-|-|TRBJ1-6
TGTGCCAGCAGCTTACAGGGCGGGTCACCCCTCCACTTT
CASSLQGGSPLHF
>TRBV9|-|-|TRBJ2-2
TGTGCCAGCAGCGTAATGGGAGTCCGAACCGGGGAGCTGTTTTTT
CASSVMGVRTGELFF
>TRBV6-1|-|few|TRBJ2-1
TGTGCCAGCAGGGATCAGGCGTACAATGAGCAGTTCTTC
CASRDQAYNEQFF
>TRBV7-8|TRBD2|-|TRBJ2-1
TGTGCCAGCAGCTTCAATCCTAGCGGACGCTACAATGAGCAGTTCTTC
CASSFNPSGRYNEQFF
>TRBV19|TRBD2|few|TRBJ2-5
TGTGCCAGTACCAAGTGGGGGGGGATCCAAGAGACCCAGTACTTC
CASTKWGGIQETQYF
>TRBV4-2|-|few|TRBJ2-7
TGTGCCAGCAGCCAAGATGGAGCGGGCGAGCAGTACTTC
CASSQDGAGEQYF
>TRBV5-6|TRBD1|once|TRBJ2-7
TGTGCCAGCAGCGTTGGGACAGGGGGCTTCTACGAGCAGTACTTC
CASSVGTGGFYEQYF
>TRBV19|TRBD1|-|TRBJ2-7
TGTGCCAGTAGTATAAACAGGGGTTCCTACGAGCAGTACTTC
CASSINRGSYEQYF
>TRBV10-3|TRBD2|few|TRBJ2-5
TGTGCCACCGTAGCGGGGGGCCGTGGGGAGACCCAGTACTTC
CATVAGGRGETQYF
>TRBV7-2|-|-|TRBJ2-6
TGTGCCAGCAGCTTCGGTAGCTCTGGGGCCAACGTCCTGACTTTC
CASSFGSSGANVLTF
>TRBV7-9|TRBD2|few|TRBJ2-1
TGTGCCAGCAGCTGGGGGACTAGTAGCGCCAATGAGCAGTTCTTC
CASSWGTSSANEQFF
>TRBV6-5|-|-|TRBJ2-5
TGTGCCATTAGGACAGCAGCGGAGACCCAGTACTTC
CAIRTAAETQYF
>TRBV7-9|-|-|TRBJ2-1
TGTGCCAGCAGCTTATTGGCGACAAGCAACGAGCAGTTCTTC
CASSLLATSNEQFF
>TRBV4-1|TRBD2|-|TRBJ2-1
TGCGCCAGCAGCTCTCCCACTAGCGGGGGGGCCAGGGAGCAGTTCTTC
CASSSPTSGGAREQFF
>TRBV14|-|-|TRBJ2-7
TGTGCCAGCAGCCAAGATTGGGGCGGTCGGGACGAGCAGTACTTC
CASSQDWGGRDEQYF
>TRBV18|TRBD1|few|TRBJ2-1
TGTGCCAGCTCACCCACTCGGCCCGGGACAGGGACCCACAATGAGCAGTTCTTC
CASSPTRPGTGTHNEQFF
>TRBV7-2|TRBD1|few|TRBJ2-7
TGTGCCAGCAGCACCACAGGGGGGTCCTACGAGCAGTACTTC
CASSTTGGSYEQYF
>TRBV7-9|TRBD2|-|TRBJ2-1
TGTGCCAGCAGTTTTAAGGGACTAGCGGGATTGAATGAGCAGTTCTTC
CASSFKGLAGLNEQFF
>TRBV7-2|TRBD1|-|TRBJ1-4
TGTGCCAGCAGCCTCACGCCGGGACAGAATAATGAAAAACTGTTTTTT
CASSLTPGQNNEKLFF
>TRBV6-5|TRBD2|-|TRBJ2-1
TGTGCCAGCAGCTACTGGGATAGCGGGAAGAGCAATGAGCAGTTCTTC
CASSYWDSGKSNEQFF
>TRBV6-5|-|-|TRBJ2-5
TGTGCCAGCAGTTCCGGGGAGACCCAGTACTTC
CASSSGETQYF
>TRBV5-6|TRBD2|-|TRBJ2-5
TGTGCCAGCAGCTTGGAATTAGGGACTAGCGGGAGAGTACGGGAGACCCAGTACTTC
CASSLELGTSGRVRETQYF
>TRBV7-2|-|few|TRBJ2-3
TGTGCCAGCGGCCGGGGGAAGAGCACAGATACGCAGTATTTT
CASGRGKSTDTQYF
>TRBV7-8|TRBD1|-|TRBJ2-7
TGTGCCAGCAGCTCGATCAGGGGGCGCGGGTACGAGCAGTACTTC
CASSSIRGRGYEQYF